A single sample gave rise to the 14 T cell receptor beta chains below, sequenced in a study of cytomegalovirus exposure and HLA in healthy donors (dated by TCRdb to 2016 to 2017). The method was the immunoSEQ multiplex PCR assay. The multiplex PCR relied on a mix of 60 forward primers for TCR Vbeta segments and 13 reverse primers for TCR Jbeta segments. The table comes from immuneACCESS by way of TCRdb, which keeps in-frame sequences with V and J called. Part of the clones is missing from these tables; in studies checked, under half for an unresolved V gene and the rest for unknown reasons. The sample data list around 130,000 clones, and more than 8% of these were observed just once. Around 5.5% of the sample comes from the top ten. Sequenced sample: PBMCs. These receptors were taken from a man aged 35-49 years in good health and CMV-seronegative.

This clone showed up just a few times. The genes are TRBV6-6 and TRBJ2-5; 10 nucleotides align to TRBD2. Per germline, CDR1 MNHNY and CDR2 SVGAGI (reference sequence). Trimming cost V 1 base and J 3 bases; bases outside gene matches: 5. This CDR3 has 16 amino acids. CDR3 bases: TGTGCCAGCAGTTACTGGCTAGCGGGGGCGGAAGAGACCCAGTACTTC. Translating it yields CASSYWLAGAEETQYF.

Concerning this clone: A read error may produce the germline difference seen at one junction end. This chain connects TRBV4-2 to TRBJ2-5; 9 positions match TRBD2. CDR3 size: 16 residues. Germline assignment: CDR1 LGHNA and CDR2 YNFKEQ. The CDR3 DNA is TGTGCCAGCAGCCAAGATCCGGCGGGGGGGCAAGAGGCCCAGTACTTC. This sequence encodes CASSQDPAGGQEAQYF.

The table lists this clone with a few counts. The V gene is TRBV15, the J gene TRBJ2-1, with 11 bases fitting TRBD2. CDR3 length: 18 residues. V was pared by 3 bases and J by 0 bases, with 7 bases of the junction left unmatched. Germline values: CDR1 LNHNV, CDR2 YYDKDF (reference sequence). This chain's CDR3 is CATSSPGTSGSSYNEQFF. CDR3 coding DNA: TGTGCCACCAGCAGCCCTGGGACTAGCGGTAGCTCCTACAATGAGCAGTTCTTC.

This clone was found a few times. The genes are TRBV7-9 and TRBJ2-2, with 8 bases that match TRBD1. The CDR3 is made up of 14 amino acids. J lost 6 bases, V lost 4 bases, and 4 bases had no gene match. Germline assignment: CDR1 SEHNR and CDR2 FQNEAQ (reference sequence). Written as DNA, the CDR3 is TGTGCCAGCAGCTCGACAGGGGAGGCCGGGGAGCTGTTTTTT. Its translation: CASSSTGEAGELFF.

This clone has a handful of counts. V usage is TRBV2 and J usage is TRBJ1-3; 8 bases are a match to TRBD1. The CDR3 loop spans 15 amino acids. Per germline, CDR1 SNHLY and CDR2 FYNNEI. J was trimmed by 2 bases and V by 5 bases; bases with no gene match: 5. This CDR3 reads CASSPDRGTGNTIYF. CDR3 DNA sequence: TGTGCCAGCAGTCCCGACAGGGGAACTGGAAACACCATATATTTT.

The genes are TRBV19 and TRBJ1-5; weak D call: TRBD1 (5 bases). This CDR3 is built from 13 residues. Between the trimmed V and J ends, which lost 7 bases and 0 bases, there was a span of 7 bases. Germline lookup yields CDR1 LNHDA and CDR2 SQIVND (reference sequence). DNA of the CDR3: TGTGCCAGTAAGGGGATTAGCAATCAGCCCCAGCATTTT. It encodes CASKGISNQPQHF.

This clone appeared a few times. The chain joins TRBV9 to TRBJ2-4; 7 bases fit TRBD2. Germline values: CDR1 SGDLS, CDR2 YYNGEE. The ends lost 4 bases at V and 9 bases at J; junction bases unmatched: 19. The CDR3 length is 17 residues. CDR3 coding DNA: TGTGCCAGCAGCCCCAGGGAGGGGAGTGGGCAGATATCCATTCAGTACTTC. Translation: CASSPREGSGQISIQYF.

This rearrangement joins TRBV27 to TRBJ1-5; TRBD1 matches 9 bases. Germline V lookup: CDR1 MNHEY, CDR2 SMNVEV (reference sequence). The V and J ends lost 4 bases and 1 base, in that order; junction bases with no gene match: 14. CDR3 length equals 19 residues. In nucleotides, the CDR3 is TGTGCCAGCAGTTCTTCCGGACAGGGGCTAATGGGCAGCAATCAGCCCCAGCATTTT. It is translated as CASSSSGQGLMGSNQPQHF.

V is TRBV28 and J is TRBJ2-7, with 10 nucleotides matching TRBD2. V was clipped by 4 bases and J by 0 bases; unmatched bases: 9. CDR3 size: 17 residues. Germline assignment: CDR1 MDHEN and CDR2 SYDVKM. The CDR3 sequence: CASSSPTSGANSYEQYF. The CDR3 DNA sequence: TGTGCCAGCAGTTCCCCAACTAGCGGGGCCAACTCCTACGAGCAGTACTTC.

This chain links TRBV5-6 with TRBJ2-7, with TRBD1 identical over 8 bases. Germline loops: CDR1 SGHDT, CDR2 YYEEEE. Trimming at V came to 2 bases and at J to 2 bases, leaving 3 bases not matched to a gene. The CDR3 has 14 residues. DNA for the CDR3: TGTGCCAGCAGCTTTTGGACAGGGCCCTACGAGCAGTACTTC. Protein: CASSFWTGPYEQYF.

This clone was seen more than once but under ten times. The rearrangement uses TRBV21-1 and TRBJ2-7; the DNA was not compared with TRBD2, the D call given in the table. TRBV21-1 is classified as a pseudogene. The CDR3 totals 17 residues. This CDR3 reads CASSPRGALDCLYEQYF. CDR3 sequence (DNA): TGTGCCAGCAGCCCCCGGGGAGCCTTGGACTGCCTCTACGAGCAGTACTTC.

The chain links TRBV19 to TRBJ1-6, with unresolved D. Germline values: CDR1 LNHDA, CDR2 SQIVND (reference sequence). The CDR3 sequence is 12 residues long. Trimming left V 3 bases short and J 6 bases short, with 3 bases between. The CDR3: CASSMANSPLHF. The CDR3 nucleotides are TGTGCCAGTAGTATGGCTAATTCACCCCTCCACTTT.

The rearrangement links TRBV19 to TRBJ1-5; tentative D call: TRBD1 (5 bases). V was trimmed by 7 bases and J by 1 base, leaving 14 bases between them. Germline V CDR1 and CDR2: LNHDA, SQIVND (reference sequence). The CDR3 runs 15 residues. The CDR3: CASNAQGWSNQPQHF. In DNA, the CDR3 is TGTGCCAGTAACGCCCAGGGTTGGAGCAATCAGCCCCAGCATTTT.

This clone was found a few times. The CDR3 here is CASSSELDRGYEQYF. Here the CDR3 DNA reads TGTGCCAGCAGCTCCGAGCTGGACAGGGGCTACGAGCAGTACTTC. V gene TRBV7-9 combines with J gene TRBJ2-7; 9 nucleotides align to TRBD1. V lost 4 bases to trimming and J lost 3 bases; unmatched junction nucleotides: 7. The length of the CDR3 is 15 residues. Looked up from germline, CDR1 is SEHNR and CDR2 is FQNEAQ (reference sequence).